A selection of T cell receptor beta chains follows, all from one sample in a study of CD8 T cells in Susac syndrome. TCRdb called the immunoSEQ multiplex PCR reads again in MiXCR, with one record for every CDR3 protein. Of about 210,000 distinct CDR3 sequences listed, 95% are singletons. Sequencing was performed on CD4+ T cells from PBMCs. The receptors shown here come from a human donor with multiple sclerosis. Each CDR3 is given with its conserved first and last residue. Each record gives: V gene, J gene, D gene, clone size, CDR3 DNA, CDR3 protein. D genes are given only for firm matches. Where a row states a size, it is once, few, many or the class of an expanded clone; other rows omit it.

TRBV5-1,TRBJ2-1,TRBD2,.,TGCGCCAGCAGCTTGGCCCAGGGACTAGTTGCGGGTAGTGAGCAGTTCTTC,CASSLAQGLVAGSEQFF
TRBV9,TRBJ2-2,.,.,TGTGCCAGCAGCATCGTGATAGACACCGGGGAGCTGTTTTTT,CASSIVIDTGELFF
TRBV20-1,TRBJ2-1,TRBD2,once,TGCAGTGCAGCCCGCTGGACTAGCGGCTACAATGAGCAGTTCTTC,CSAARWTSGYNEQFF
TRBV23-1,TRBJ1-4,.,.,TGCGCCAGCAGTCATGGCGTTGAAACAACTAATGAAAAACTGTTTTTT,CASSHGVETTNEKLFF
TRBV3-1,TRBJ2-3,TRBD2,.,TGTGCCAGCAGCTTCAACGGACTAGCGGGAGGGCCGACAGATACGCAGTATTTT,CASSFNGLAGGPTDTQYF
TRBV25-1,TRBJ1-2,TRBD1,.,TGTGCCAGCACCCGGGACAGGGGCTATGGCTACACCTTC,CASTRDRGYGYTF
TRBV14,TRBJ2-5,TRBD2,.,TGTGCCAGCAGCCAAGAATGGGGGACTAGTGGGACCCAGTACTTC,CASSQEWGTSGTQYF
TRBV18,TRBJ2-1,TRBD1,few,TGTGCCAGCTCACCGGGACAGGGGGTTTACAATGAGCAGTTCTTC,CASSPGQGVYNEQFF
TRBV12-3/TRBV12-4,TRBJ1-1,.,.,TGTGCCAGCAGTTCATGGTGGACTGAAGCTTTCTTT,CASSSWWTEAFF
TRBV2,TRBJ2-5,.,.,TGTGCCAGCAGTGAAGAGGTGAGGGAGACCCAGTACTTC,CASSEEVRETQYF
TRBV5-1,TRBJ1-6,.,once,TGCGCCAGCAGCTTGGATGGAGGGAACTCACCCCTCCACTTT,CASSLDGGNSPLHF
TRBV23-1,TRBJ2-5,TRBD2,.,TGCGCCATCTGCCCTGGGACTAGCGGGAAGAAAACCCAGTACTTC,CAICPGTSGKKTQYF
TRBV12-3/TRBV12-4,TRBJ1-5,.,.,TGTGCCAGCAGTTTAAATCGACAGGTCTCCCAGCCCCAGCATTTT,CASSLNRQVSQPQHF
TRBV7-4,TRBJ2-5,TRBD2,.,TGTGCCAGCAGCCTCTCGCGCGGGACTAGCTGCCAAGAGACCCAGTACTTC,CASSLSRGTSCQETQYF
TRBV20-1,TRBJ1-2,.,.,TGCAGTGCTAGTTCCGGCATCCTAGCTAACTATGGCTACACCTTC,CSASSGILANYGYTF
TRBV29-1,TRBJ2-1,.,once,TGCAGCGTTCTCCCGACGAGGTATGGGAGAAGCTCCTACAATGAGCAGTTCTTC,CSVLPTRYGRSSYNEQFF
TRBV20-1,TRBJ2-7,.,.,TGCAGTGGAGAGGGGGAGGCTTCCCACGAGCAGTACTTC,CSGEGEASHEQYF
TRBV30,TRBJ1-1,.,.,TGTGCCTGGGCCGGGACGGTGAACACTGAAGCTTTCTTT,CAWAGTVNTEAFF
TRBV20-1,TRBJ1-1,TRBD1,once,TGCAGTGCAAACGACAGGGCGGCGGGGACTGAAGCTTTCTTT,CSANDRAAGTEAFF
TRBV4-1,TRBJ2-6,.,.,TGCGCCAGCAGCCACTTCGGAGCTGGGGCCAACGTCCTGACTTTC,CASSHFGAGANVLTF
TRBV29-1,TRBJ2-7,.,.,TGCAGCGTTGAAAAGGACGGATACGAGCAGTACTTC,CSVEKDGYEQYF
TRBV18,TRBJ2-6,.,once,TGTGCCAGCTTACTCATGAGGGGATCTGGGGCCAACGTCCTGACTTTC,CASLLMRGSGANVLTF
TRBV20-1,TRBJ2-4,TRBD2,.,TGCAGTGCCCCGACTAGCGGGGGGGCCCTAGCCAAAAACATTCAGTACTTC,CSAPTSGGALAKNIQYF
TRBV25-1,TRBJ2-1,.,.,TGTGCCAGCAGTGTCTCGACCAATGAGCGGTTCTTC,CASSVSTNERFF
TRBV3-1,TRBJ2-3,.,.,TGTGCCAGCAGCCAAGGTTTCCGGTCAGATACGCAGTATTTT,CASSQGFRSDTQYF
TRBV28,TRBJ1-1,.,.,TGTGCCAGCAAAGGTGGGGCCAACACTGAAGCTTTCTTT,CASKGGANTEAFF
TRBV30,TRBJ2-3,.,.,TGTGCCTGGACGGGGGAATGGACAGATACGCAGTATTTT,CAWTGEWTDTQYF
TRBV3-1,TRBJ2-7,TRBD1,few,TGTGCCAGCAGCCATCCCGGGACAGGGGCCGAGCAGTACTTC,CASSHPGTGAEQYF
TRBV29-1,TRBJ2-1,TRBD2,.,TGCAGCGAGATCCAACCGGGACTAGCGGGAAACAATGAGCAGTTCTTC,CSEIQPGLAGNNEQFF
TRBV29-1,TRBJ2-1,.,.,TGCAGCGTGAGGACAGACTACTCCTACAATGAGCAGTTCTTC,CSVRTDYSYNEQFF
TRBV9,TRBJ2-5,.,.,TGTGCCAGCAGCGTATGGGCAGGAACGAGATCGGAGACCCAGTACTTC,CASSVWAGTRSETQYF
TRBV2,TRBJ2-1,.,.,TGTGCCAGCAGAATCCCGAACTCCTACAATGAGCAGTTCTTC,CASRIPNSYNEQFF
TRBV30,TRBJ1-2,TRBD1,once,TGTGCCTGGAGTCAAAGGGCCCAGGGGGCGAATGGCTACACCTTC,CAWSQRAQGANGYTF
TRBV3-1,TRBJ2-7,TRBD1,.,TGTGCCAGCAGCTTCAGGGCAGGGGGCTACGAGCAGTACTTC,CASSFRAGGYEQYF
TRBV28,TRBJ2-4,.,.,TGTGCCAGCAGCCCCGGGACGAAAAGGCACATTCAGTACTTC,CASSPGTKRHIQYF
TRBV30,TRBJ2-7,.,.,TGTGCCTGGAAATCCAGCGGAGCCTACGAGCAGTACTTC,CAWKSSGAYEQYF
TRBV9,TRBJ2-2,.,.,TGTGCCAGCAGCCCGCCCGGGACAACCCACACCGGGGAGCTGTTTTTT,CASSPPGTTHTGELFF
TRBV29-1,TRBJ2-7,.,.,TGCAGCGTTGAACCGCATATGGGGGAGCAGTACTTC,CSVEPHMGEQYF
TRBV20-1,TRBJ2-1,.,.,TGCAGTGCTCCCCGAGATAGCGACAATGAGCAGTTCTTC,CSAPRDSDNEQFF
TRBV28,TRBJ2-1,TRBD1,once,TGTGCCAGCAGTCCCCTCCAGGGACAGGGGGGCTATGAGCAGTTCTTC,CASSPLQGQGGYEQFF
TRBV25-1,TRBJ2-2,TRBD1,.,TGTGCCAGCAGTGTGGCAGGGGGTACCGGGGAGCTGTTTTTT,CASSVAGGTGELFF
TRBV5-1,TRBJ2-1,.,.,TGCGCCAGCAGCGTGGGAGGGGGCGCGTCCTACAATGAGCAGTTCTTC,CASSVGGGASYNEQFF